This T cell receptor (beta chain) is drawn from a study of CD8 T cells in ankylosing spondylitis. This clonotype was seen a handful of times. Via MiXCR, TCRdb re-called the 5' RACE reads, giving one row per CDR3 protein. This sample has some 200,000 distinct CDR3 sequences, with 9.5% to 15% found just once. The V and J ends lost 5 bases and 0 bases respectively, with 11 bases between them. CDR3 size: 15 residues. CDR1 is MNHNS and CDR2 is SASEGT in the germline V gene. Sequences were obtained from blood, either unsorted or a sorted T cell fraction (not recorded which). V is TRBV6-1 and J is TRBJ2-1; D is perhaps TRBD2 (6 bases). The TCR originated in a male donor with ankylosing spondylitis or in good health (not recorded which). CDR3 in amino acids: CASSRDFFSYNEQFF. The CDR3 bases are TGTGCCAGCAGTAGGGACTTTTTCTCCTACAATGAGCAGTTCTTC.